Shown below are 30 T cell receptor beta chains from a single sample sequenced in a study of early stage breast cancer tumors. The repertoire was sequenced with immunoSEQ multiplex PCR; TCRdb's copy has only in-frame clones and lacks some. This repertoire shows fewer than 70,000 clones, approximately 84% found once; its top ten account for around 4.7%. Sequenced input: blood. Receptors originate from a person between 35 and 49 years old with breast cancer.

This CDR3 reads CASSLRAKWTDTQYF. CDR3 bases: TGTGCCAGCAGTTTACGAGCTAAGTGGACAGATACGCAGTATTTT. The chain combines TRBV28 with TRBJ2-3; the D is unclear. With 2 bases removed from V and 3 bases from J, the gap between germline ends came to 12 bases. Germline V gives CDR1 MDHEN, CDR2 SYDVKM. This CDR3 is built from 15 residues. The full variable domain, in which reference TRBV28 and TRBJ2-3 provide the parts outside the CDR3, is DVKVTQSSRYLVKRTGEKVFLECVQDMDHENMFWYRQDPGLGLRLIYFSYDVKMKEKGDIPEGYSVSREKKERFSLILESASTNQTSMYLCASSLRAKWTDTQYFGPGTRLTVL.

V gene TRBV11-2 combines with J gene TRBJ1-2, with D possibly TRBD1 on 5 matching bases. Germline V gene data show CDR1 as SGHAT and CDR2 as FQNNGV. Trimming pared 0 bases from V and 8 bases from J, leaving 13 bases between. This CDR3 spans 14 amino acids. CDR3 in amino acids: CASSLDGAGTGYTF. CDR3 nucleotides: TGTGCCAGCAGCTTAGATGGGGCAGGGACCGGCTACACCTTC.

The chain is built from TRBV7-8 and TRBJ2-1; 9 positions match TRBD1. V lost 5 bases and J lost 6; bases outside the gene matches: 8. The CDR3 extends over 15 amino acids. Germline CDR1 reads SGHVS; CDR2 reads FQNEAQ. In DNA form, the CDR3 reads TGTGCCAGCAGCGGGCGGGACAGGGTACCCAATGAGCAGTTCTTC. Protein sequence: CASSGRDRVPNEQFF.

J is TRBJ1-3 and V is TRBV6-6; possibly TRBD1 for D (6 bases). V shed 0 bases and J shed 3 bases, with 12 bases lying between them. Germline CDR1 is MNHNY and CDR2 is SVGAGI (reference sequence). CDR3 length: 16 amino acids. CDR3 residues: CASSYSGQRFGNTIYF. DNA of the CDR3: TGTGCCAGCAGTTACTCAGGACAGAGGTTTGGAAACACCATATATTTT.

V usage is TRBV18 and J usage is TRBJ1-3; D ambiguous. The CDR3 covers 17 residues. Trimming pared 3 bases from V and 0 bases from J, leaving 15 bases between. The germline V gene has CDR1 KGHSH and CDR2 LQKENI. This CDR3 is CASSPLTIRSSGNTIYF. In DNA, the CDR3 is TGTGCCAGCTCACCCCTGACGATCCGGAGCTCTGGAAACACCATATATTTT.

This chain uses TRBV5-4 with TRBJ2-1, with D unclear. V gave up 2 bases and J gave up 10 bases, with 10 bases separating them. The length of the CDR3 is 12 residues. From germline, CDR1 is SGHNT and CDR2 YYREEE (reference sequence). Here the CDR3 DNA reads TGTGCCAGCAGCTTAAGAGGTTTGGAGCAGTTCTTC. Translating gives CASSLRGLEQFF.

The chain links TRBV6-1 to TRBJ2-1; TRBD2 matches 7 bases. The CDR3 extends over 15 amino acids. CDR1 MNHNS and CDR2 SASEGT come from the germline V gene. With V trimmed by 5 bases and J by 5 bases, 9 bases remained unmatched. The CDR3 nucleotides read TGTGCCAGCAGTTCCCGTAGGGGACTACACAATGAGCAGTTCTTC. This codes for CASSSRRGLHNEQFF.

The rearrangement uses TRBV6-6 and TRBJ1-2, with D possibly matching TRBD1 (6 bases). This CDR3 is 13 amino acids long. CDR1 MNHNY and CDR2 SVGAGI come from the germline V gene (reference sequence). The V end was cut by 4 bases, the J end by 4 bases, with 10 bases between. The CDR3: CASSSTGLYGYTF. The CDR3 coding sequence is TGTGCCAGCAGTTCGACAGGCCTCTATGGCTACACCTTC.

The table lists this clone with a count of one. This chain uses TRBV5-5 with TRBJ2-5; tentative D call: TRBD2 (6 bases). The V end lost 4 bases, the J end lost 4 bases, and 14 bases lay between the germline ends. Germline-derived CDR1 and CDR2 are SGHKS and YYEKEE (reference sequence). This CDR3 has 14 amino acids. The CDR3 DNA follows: TGTGCCAGCAGCCAAACTACCGGGGGAGAGACCCAGTACTTC. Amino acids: CASSQTTGGETQYF.

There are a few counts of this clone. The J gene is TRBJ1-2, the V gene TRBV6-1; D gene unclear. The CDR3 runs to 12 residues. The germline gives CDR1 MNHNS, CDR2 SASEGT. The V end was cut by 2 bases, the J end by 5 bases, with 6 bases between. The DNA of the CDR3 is TGTGCCAGCAGTGAACAGGTATATGGCTACACCTTC. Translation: CASSEQVYGYTF.

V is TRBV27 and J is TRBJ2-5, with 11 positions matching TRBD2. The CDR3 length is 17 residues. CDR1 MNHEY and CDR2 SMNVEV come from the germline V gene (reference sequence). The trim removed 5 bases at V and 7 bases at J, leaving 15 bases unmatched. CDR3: CASSRTIASGRFGTQYF. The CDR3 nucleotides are TGTGCCAGCAGTCGAACAATCGCTAGCGGGAGGTTCGGGACCCAGTACTTC.

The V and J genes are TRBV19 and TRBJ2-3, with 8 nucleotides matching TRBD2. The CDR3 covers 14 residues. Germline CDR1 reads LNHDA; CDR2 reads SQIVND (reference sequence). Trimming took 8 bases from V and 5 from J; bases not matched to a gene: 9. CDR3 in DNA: TGTGCCAGTCAAACGGGAGGGGCGGGAGATACGCAGTATTTT. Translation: CASQTGGAGDTQYF.

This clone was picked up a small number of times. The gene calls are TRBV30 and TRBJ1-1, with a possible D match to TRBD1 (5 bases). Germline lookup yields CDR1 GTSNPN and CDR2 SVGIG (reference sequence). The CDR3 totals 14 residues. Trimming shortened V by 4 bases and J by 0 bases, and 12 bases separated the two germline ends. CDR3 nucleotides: TGTGCCTGGAAGATTGAGGGGTTGAACACTGAAGCTTTCTTT. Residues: CAWKIEGLNTEAFF.

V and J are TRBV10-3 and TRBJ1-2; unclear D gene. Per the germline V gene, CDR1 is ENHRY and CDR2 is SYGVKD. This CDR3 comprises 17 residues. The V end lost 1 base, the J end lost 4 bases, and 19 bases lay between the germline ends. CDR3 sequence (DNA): TGTGCCATCAGTGAGTTTCTTCCCGGCGACCTAACCTATGGCTACACCTTC. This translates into CAISEFLPGDLTYGYTF.

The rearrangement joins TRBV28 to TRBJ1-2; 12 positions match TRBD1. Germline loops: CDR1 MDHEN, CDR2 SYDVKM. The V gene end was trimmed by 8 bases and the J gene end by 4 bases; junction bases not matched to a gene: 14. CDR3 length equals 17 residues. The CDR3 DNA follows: TGTGCCAGCGGACTGACCGGGACAGGGGGCACCCTCTATGGCTACACCTTC. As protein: CASGLTGTGGTLYGYTF.

CDR3 in DNA: TGTGCCAGCGCGGGGACTTCTTCGGATACGCAGTATTTT. This translates into CASAGTSSDTQYF. V and J are TRBV2 and TRBJ2-3; a possible D gene is TRBD2 (6 bases). This CDR3 is built from 13 residues. Germline V lookup: CDR1 SNHLY, CDR2 FYNNEI. V lost 8 bases and J 6 bases, leaving 15 bases between the germline ends.

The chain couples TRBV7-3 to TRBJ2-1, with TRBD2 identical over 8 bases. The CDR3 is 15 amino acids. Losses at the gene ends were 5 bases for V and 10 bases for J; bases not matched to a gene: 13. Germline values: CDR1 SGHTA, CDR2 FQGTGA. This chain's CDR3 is CASSPQPGGVSEQFF. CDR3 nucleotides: TGTGCCAGCAGCCCCCAGCCGGGGGGGGTCAGCGAGCAGTTCTTC.

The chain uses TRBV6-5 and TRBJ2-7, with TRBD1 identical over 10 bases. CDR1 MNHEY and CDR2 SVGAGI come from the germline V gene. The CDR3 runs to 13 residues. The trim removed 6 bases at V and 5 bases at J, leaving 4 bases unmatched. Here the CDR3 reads CASRGTGADEQYF. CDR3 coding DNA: TGTGCCAGCAGGGGGACAGGGGCAGACGAGCAGTACTTC.

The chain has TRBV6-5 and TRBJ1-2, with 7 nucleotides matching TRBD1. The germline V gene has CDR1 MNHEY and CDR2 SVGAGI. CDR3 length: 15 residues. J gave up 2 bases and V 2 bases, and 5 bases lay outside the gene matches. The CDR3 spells CASSYLGQQNYGYTF. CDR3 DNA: TGTGCCAGCAGTTACCTGGGACAGCAGAACTATGGCTACACCTTC.

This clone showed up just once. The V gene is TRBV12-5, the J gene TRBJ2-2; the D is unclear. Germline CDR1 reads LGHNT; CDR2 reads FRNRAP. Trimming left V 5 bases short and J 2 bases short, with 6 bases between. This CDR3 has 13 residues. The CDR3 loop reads CASGPDNTGELFF. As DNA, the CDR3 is TGTGCTAGTGGTCCGGACAACACCGGGGAGCTGTTTTTT.

Here the CDR3 DNA reads TGTGCCAGCAGCTTAGATCAGCGGTCCACAGATACGCAGTATTTT. Its protein product is CASSLDQRSTDTQYF. The chain uses TRBV7-8 and TRBJ2-3, with D possibly being TRBD2 (5 bases). Trimming cost V 1 base and J 2 bases, with 10 bases left between them. The CDR3 is made up of 15 amino acids. Germline CDR1 SGHVS, CDR2 FQNEAQ.

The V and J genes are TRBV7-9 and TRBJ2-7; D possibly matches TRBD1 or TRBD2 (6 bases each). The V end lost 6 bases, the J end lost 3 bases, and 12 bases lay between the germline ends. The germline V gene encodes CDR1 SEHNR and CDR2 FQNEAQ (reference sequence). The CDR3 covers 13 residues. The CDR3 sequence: CASRGGGNYEQYF. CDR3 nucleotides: TGTGCCAGCAGGGGGGGCGGGAACTACGAGCAGTACTTC.

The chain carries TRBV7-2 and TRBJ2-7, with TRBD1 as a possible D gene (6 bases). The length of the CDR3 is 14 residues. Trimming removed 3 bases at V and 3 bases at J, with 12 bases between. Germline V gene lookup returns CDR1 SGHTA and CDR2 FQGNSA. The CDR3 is CASSFSRDNYEQYF. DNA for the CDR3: TGTGCCAGCAGCTTTAGCCGGGACAACTACGAGCAGTACTTC.

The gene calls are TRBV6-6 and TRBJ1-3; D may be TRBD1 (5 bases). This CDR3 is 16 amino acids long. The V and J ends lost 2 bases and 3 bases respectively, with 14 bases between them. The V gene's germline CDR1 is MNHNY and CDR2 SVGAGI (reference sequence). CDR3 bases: TGTGCCAGCAGTTACCCAGGGACCTCCTATGGAAACACCATATATTTT. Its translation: CASSYPGTSYGNTIYF.

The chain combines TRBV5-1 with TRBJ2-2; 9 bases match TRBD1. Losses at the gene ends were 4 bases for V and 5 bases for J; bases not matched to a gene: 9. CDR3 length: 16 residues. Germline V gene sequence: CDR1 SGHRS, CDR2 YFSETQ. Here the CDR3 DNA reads TGCGCCAGCAGCGAGGGGACAGGGAGGGATACCGGGGAGCTGTTTTTT. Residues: CASSEGTGRDTGELFF. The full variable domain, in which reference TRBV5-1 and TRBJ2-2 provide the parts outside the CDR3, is KAGVTQTPRYLIKTRGQQVTLSCSPISGHRSVSWYQQTPGQGLQFLFEYFSETQRNKGNFPGRFSGRQFSNSRSEMNVSTLELGDSALYLCASSEGTGRDTGELFFGEGSRLTVL.

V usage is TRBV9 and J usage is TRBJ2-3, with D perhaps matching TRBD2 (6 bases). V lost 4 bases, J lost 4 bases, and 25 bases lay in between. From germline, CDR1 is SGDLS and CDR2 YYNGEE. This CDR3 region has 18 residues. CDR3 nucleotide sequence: TGTGCCAGCAGCACCCCCCGTCGAGGAGGGATCGTGGCAGATACGCAGTATTTT. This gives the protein CASSTPRRGGIVADTQYF.

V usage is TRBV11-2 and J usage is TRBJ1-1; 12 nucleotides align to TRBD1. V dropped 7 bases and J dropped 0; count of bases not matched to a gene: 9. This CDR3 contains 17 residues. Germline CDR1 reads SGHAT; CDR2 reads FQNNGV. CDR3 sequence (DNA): TGTGCCAGCACCCTTTCCGGGACAGGGGGCATGAACACTGAAGCTTTCTTT. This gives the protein CASTLSGTGGMNTEAFF.

CDR3 residues: CASRIAGGTETQYF. The DNA of the CDR3 is TGTGCCAGTCGAATTGCGGGAGGAACAGAGACCCAGTACTTC. The rearrangement joins TRBV6-1 to TRBJ2-5; the match to TRBD2 covers 8 bases. The length of the CDR3 is 14 residues. The ends lost 9 bases at V and 4 bases at J; junction bases unmatched: 10. The germline V gene encodes CDR1 MNHNS and CDR2 SASEGT.

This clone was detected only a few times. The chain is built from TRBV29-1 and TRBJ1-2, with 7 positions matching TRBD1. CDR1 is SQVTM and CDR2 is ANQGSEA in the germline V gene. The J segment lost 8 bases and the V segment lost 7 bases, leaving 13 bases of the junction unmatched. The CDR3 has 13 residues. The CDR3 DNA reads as TGCAGCGCTCCATCGACAGGGCGGCGGGGCTACACCTTC. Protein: CSAPSTGRRGYTF. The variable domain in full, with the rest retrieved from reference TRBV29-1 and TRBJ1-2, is SAVISQKPSRDICQRGTSLTIQCQVDSQVTMMFWYRQQPGQSLTLIATANQGSEATYESGFVIDKFPISRPNLTFSTLTVSNMSPEDSSIYLCSAPSTGRRGYTFGSGTRLTVV.

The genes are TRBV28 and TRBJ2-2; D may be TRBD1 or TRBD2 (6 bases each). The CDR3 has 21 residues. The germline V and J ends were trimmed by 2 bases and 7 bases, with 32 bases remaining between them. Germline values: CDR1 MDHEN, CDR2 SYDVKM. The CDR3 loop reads CASSLEVGGHSFRLSVGELFF. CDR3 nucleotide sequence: TGTGCCAGCAGTTTAGAGGTGGGGGGCCATTCATTCCGCCTCAGCGTCGGGGAGCTGTTTTTT.